The clone carrying this TCR beta chain was detected only a few times. Its antigen remains unknown. It was 10 ml of fresh peripheral blood that supplied the PBMCs. Amplified TCR beta CDR3 regions came from RNA transcripts. The HTBI set primed first-round TCR CDR3 RT-PCR. TCRdb passed the multiplex PCR reads through MiXCR, listing each CDR3 protein once. The sample lists fewer than 650,000 distinct CDR3 sequences, 11% to 15% seen once, with 7.1% in the top ten. This entry comes from a study of T cells in Graves' hyperthyroidism and ophthalmopathy. Study conclusions and caveats: Ophthalmopathy was separated from stable hyperthyroidism by a 13 V-J model. The model identified upcoming ophthalmopathy a median approximately seven months ahead of onset.

The TCR originated in a woman between 18 and 29 years old with Graves' ophthalmopathy. Sequenced: blood.

This chain's CDR3 is CASSLELKGNTIYF. The CDR3 DNA is TGTGCCAGCAGCTTAGAACTTAAAGGGAACACCATATATTTT. The chain is built from TRBV7-6 and TRBJ1-3; D uncertain. This CDR3 spans 14 amino acids. Germline V gene lookup returns CDR1 SGHVS and CDR2 FNYEAQ. Trimming took off 1 base at V and 7 bases at J, with 11 bases between the two ends.